This entry is about one T cell receptor beta chain. Trimming took 10 bases from V and 6 from J; bases not matched to a gene: 11. This CDR3 spans 14 amino acids. The V gene's germline CDR1 is SNHLY and CDR2 FYNNEI. The method was immunoSEQ multiplex PCR; TCRdb's version includes in-frame clones alone and lacks a portion of them. Of 360,000 or so clones in the sample, more than 85% were seen once. These data originate in a study of blood T cell repertoires in COVID-19. The genes are TRBV2 and TRBJ2-1, with 8 bases matching TRBD2. The source of this sequence is a woman in her 30s who had recovered from COVID-19. Sequenced material: PBMCs or T cells enriched from blood (not recorded which). CDR3 sequence: CATTSISGGNEQFF. CDR3 bases: TGTGCCACCACCTCGATCAGCGGGGGCAATGAGCAGTTCTTC.